One sample yielded the 19 T cell receptor beta chains listed below, sequenced in a study of T cells in Graves' hyperthyroidism and ophthalmopathy. RNA transcripts served as the template for amplifying TCR beta CDR3 regions. The HTBI primer set drove a first-round RT-PCR of the TCR CDR3. TCRdb ran MiXCR on the multiplex PCR reads and lists one entry per CDR3 protein. The table lists nearly 600,000 distinct CDR3 sequences, around 14% of them singletons. The sequenced sample consisted of blood. These receptors came from a woman between 18 and 30 years old with Graves' ophthalmopathy.

In its sample, this clonotype was seen many times. The chain carries TRBV29-1 and TRBJ2-2; 9 bases are shared with TRBD1. The V gene's germline CDR1 is SQVTM and CDR2 ANQGSEA. The CDR3 extends over 13 amino acids. V was pared by 5 bases and J by 5 bases, with 3 bases of the junction left unmatched. CDR3 protein: CSVTGQGTGELFF. CDR3 bases: TGCAGCGTTACGGGACAGGGTACCGGGGAGCTGTTTTTT.

This clonotype has ten or more counts. The chain has TRBV7-2 and TRBJ2-3, with D possibly being TRBD1 or TRBD2 (6 bases each). The germline V gene encodes CDR1 SGHTA and CDR2 FQGNSA. The CDR3 sequence is 14 residues long. V lost 4 bases and J 2 bases, leaving 10 bases between the germline ends. This chain's CDR3 is CASSSRGDTDTQYF. The DNA for the CDR3 is TGTGCCAGCAGCTCAAGGGGGGACACAGATACGCAGTATTTT. The whole variable domain, filled in from reference TRBV7-2 and TRBJ2-3, reads GAGVSQSPSNKVTEKGKDVELRCDPISGHTALYWYRQSLGQGLEFLIYFQGNSAPDKSGLPSDRFSAERTGGSVSTLTIQRTQQEDSAVYLCASSSRGDTDTQYFGPGTRLTVL.

The V call is TRBV7-9, the J call TRBJ2-7, with D hard to call. The V end was cut by 5 bases, the J end by 6 bases, with 29 bases between. Germline loops: CDR1 SEHNR, CDR2 FQNEAQ (reference sequence). The CDR3 length is 18 residues. CDR3 coding DNA: TGTGCCAGCAGCCGAACCCCCCCGGGCCAGCCCCTGAAGGCCGAGCAGTACTTC. Translating gives CASSRTPPGQPLKAEQYF. The entire variable domain, with the rest obtained from reference TRBV7-9 and TRBJ2-7, is as follows: DTGVSQNPRHKITKRGQNVTFRCDPISEHNRLYWYRQTLGQGPEFLTYFQNEAQLEKSRLLSDRFSAERPKGSFSTLEIQRTEQGDSAMYLCASSRTPPGQPLKAEQYFGPGTRLTVT.

This clonotype was observed at least ten times. The genes are TRBV29-1 and TRBJ2-4, with D possibly being TRBD1 (5 bases). The germline V gene has CDR1 SQVTM and CDR2 ANQGSEA. There are 17 residues in the CDR3. The V end was cut by 7 bases, the J end by 0 bases, with 22 bases between. The CDR3 loop reads CSARWGPRRLAKNIQYF. The CDR3 nucleotides read TGCAGCGCCCGTTGGGGCCCGAGGAGATTAGCCAAAAACATTCAGTACTTC. The complete variable domain, with remaining parts taken from reference TRBV29-1 and TRBJ2-4, reads SAVISQKPSRDICQRGTSLTIQCQVDSQVTMMFWYRQQPGQSLTLIATANQGSEATYESGFVIDKFPISRPNLTFSTLTVSNMSPEDSSIYLCSARWGPRRLAKNIQYFGAGTRLSVL.

As concerns this clonotype: Compared with germline, one end of the junction differs, possibly owing to a read error. The chain links TRBV11-3 to TRBJ2-1; 8 nucleotides match TRBD2. The CDR3 runs 17 residues. Germline CDR1 reads SGHNT; CDR2 reads YENEEA. CDR3 region: CASSYHGPGLVDNKQFF. CDR3 DNA sequence: TGTGCCAGCAGCTACCACGGCCCGGGACTAGTCGACAATAAGCAGTTCTTC.

There are many counts of this clonotype. The chain joins TRBV6-2 or TRBV6-3 to TRBJ1-2; D perhaps matches TRBD1 (6 bases). V was pared by 2 bases and J by 5 bases, with 12 bases between. This CDR3 contains 14 residues. Per the germline V gene, CDR1 is MNHEY and CDR2 is SVGEGT. CDR3 region: CASSYGGGLYGYTF. For the CDR3, the DNA is TGTGCCAGCAGTTACGGAGGGGGACTGTATGGCTACACCTTC.

The chain uses TRBV5-4 and TRBJ2-5, with 9 bases matching TRBD1. Germline lookup yields CDR1 SGHNT and CDR2 YYREEE (reference sequence). V gave up 3 bases and J gave up 4 bases; unmatched junction bases: 10. The CDR3 is made up of 16 amino acids. This CDR3 reads CASSSSGGTGRETQYF. CDR3 sequence (DNA): TGTGCCAGCAGCTCCTCCGGTGGGACAGGGAGAGAGACCCAGTACTTC. Looking up the rest from reference TRBV5-4 and TRBJ2-5 gives the full variable domain: ETGVTQSPTHLIKTRGQQVTLRCSSQSGHNTVSWYQQALGQGPQFIFQYYREEENGRGNFPPRFSGLQFPNYSSELNVNALELDDSALYLCASSSSGGTGRETQYFGPGTRLLVL.

The chain recombines TRBV6-1 with TRBJ1-1, with TRBD1 as a possible D gene (5 bases). Germline V gives CDR1 MNHNS, CDR2 SASEGT. The CDR3 is 13 residues long. Trimming pared 8 bases from V and 3 bases from J, leaving 13 bases between. The CDR3 DNA reads TGTGCCAGCTTTGACGGGGCGGACACTGAAGCTTTCTTT. Residues: CASFDGADTEAFF.

In its sample, this clonotype was seen many times. The gene calls are TRBV2 and TRBJ2-7; the match to TRBD2 covers 10 bases. Trimming cost V 2 bases and J 5 bases; bases outside gene matches: 6. The CDR3 consists of 15 residues. Germline assignment: CDR1 SNHLY and CDR2 FYNNEI. For the CDR3, the DNA is TGTGCCAGCAGTGAAAGGCCTAGCGGGAGCGACGAGCAGTACTTC. Residues: CASSERPSGSDEQYF.

This clonotype appeared a few times. CDR3 coding DNA: TGTGCCAGCAGGGCTAGCGGGAGGCCTGGAGAGACCCAGTACTTC. Translation gives CASRASGRPGETQYF. The chain joins TRBV11-2 to TRBJ2-5; 11 nucleotides agree with TRBD2. The CDR3 is made up of 15 amino acids. V lost 6 bases to trimming and J lost 4 bases; unmatched junction nucleotides: 7. In germline, CDR1 is SGHAT, CDR2 FQNNGV.

Comments on this clonotype: Possible read error: a much larger clone is one base away. The CDR3 region is CSARELAGVRNTDTQYF. CDR3 sequence (DNA): TGCAGTGCTAGAGAACTAGCGGGAGTCCGTAACACAGATACGCAGTATTTT. V usage is TRBV20-1 and J usage is TRBJ2-3, with 11 bases aligning to TRBD2. CDR1 DFQATT and CDR2 SNEGSKA come from the germline V gene (reference sequence). Trimming cost V 0 bases and J 2 bases; bases outside gene matches: 7. CDR3 length: 17 residues.

This clonotype has more than one count but fewer than ten. V is TRBV4-3 and J is TRBJ2-1; D remains ambiguous. Germline assignment: CDR1 LGHNA and CDR2 YSLEER. Deletions cut 4 bases from V and 8 bases from J, with 15 bases between. The length of the CDR3 is 14 residues. This CDR3 is CASSPLTLTDEQFF. CDR3 DNA: TGCGCCAGCAGCCCCCTCACCCTGACGGATGAGCAGTTCTTC.

In its sample, this clonotype was seen many times. The chain uses TRBV6-1 and TRBJ2-7, with D perhaps TRBD2 (6 bases). This CDR3 spans 15 amino acids. Germline values: CDR1 MNHNS, CDR2 SASEGT. Trimming pared 1 base from V and 1 base from J, leaving 11 bases between. CDR3 sequence reads: CASSEGGLFSYEQYF. For the CDR3, the DNA is TGTGCCAGCAGTGAAGGGGGACTTTTTTCCTACGAGCAGTACTTC.

The sample holds many counts of this clonotype. The rearrangement links TRBV15 to TRBJ2-7; perhaps TRBD1 as D (6 bases). The CDR3 is 14 residues long. Looked up from germline, CDR1 is LNHNV and CDR2 is YYDKDF (reference sequence). The V end was cut by 4 bases, the J end by 0 bases, with 10 bases between. The CDR3 here is CATSTDRSSYEQYF. CDR3 sequence (DNA): TGTGCCACCAGCACCGACAGGAGCTCCTACGAGCAGTACTTC. The entire variable domain, with the rest obtained from reference TRBV15 and TRBJ2-7, is as follows: DAMVIQNPRYQVTQFGKPVTLSCSQTLNHNVMYWYQQKSSQAPKLLFHYYDKDFNNEADTPDNFQSRRPNTSFCFLDIRSPGLGDTAMYLCATSTDRSSYEQYFGPGTRLTVT.

This clonotype was observed at least ten times. This chain connects TRBV20-1 to TRBJ2-3, with 7 bases identical to TRBD1. V shed 5 bases and J 4 bases; nucleotides not matched to a gene: 3. The CDR3 totals 12 residues. The V gene's germline CDR1 is DFQATT and CDR2 SNEGSKA (reference sequence). The DNA for the CDR3 is TGCAGTGCTCCCGACAGGGCAGATACGCAGTATTTT. As protein: CSAPDRADTQYF.

This clonotype was recorded many times. This chain uses TRBV6-5 with TRBJ2-5; no clear D gene. The V end lost 0 bases, the J end lost 1 base, and 6 bases lay between the germline ends. The CDR3 totals 14 residues. CDR1 MNHEY and CDR2 SVGAGI come from the germline V gene. CDR3 region: CASSYSSSQETQYF. CDR3 sequence (DNA): TGTGCCAGCAGTTACTCGAGCAGCCAAGAGACCCAGTACTTC.

Many counts were recorded for this clonotype. The CDR3 coding sequence is TGTGCCAGCAGCGTAGGCTGGGGGGGCGAGCAGTACTTC. This codes for CASSVGWGGEQYF. The gene calls are TRBV9 and TRBJ2-7; TRBD2 matches at 7 bases. With 0 bases clipped from V and 6 bases from J, the junction kept 3 bases outside the gene matches. The length of the CDR3 is 13 residues. Germline assignment: CDR1 SGDLS and CDR2 YYNGEE.

V is TRBV5-6 and J is TRBJ2-5; 12 bases align to TRBD2. V was pared by 0 bases and J by 5 bases, with 8 bases of the junction left unmatched. The CDR3 sequence is 17 residues long. The V gene's germline CDR1 is SGHDT and CDR2 YYEEEE. The chain's CDR3 is CASSLVASGRASETQYF. CDR3 nucleotides: TGTGCCAGCAGCTTGGTTGCTAGCGGGAGGGCCTCGGAGACCCAGTACTTC. Looking up the rest from reference TRBV5-6 and TRBJ2-5 gives the full variable domain: DAGVTQSPTHLIKTRGQQVTLRCSPKSGHDTVSWYQQALGQGPQFIFQYYEEEERQRGNFPDRFSGHQFPNYSSELNVNALLLGDSALYLCASSLVASGRASETQYFGPGTRLLVL.

Ten or more counts support this clonotype. V and J are TRBV5-5 and TRBJ2-3; D possibly uses TRBD1 or TRBD2 (5 bases each). The CDR3 consists of 15 residues. Germline V CDR1 and CDR2: SGHKS, YYEKEE (reference sequence). V was clipped by 5 bases and J by 5 bases, with 18 bases between them. The CDR3 DNA sequence: TGTGCCAGCAGGGCCGGGACCCAGGACGGAGATACGCAGTATTTT. Residues: CASRAGTQDGDTQYF.